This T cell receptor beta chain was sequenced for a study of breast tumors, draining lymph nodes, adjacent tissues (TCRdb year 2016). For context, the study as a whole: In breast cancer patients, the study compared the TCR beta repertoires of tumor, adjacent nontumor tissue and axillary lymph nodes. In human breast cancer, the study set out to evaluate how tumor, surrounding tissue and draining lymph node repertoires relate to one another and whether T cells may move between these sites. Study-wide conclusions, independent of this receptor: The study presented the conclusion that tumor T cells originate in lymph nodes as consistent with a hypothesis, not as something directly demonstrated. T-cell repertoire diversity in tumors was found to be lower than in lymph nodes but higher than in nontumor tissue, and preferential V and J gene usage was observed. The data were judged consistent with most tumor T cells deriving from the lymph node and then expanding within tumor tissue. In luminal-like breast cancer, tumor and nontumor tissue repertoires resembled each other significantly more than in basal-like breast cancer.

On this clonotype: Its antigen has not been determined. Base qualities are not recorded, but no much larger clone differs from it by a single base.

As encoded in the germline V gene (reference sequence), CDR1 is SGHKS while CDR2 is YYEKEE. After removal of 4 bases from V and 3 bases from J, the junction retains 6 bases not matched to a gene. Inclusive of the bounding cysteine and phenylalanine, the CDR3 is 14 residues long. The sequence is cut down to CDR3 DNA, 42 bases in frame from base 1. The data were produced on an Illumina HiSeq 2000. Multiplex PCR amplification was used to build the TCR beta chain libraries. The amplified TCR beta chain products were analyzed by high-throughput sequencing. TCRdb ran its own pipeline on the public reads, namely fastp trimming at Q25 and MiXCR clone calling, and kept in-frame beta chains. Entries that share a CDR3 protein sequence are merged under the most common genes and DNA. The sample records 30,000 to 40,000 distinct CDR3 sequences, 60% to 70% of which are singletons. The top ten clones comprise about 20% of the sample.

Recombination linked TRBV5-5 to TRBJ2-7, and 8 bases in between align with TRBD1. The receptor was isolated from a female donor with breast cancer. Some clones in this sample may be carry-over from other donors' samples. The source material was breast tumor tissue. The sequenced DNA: TGTGCCAGCAGCGGGGGACAGGCGGGCTACGAGCAGTACTTC. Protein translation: CASSGGQAGYEQYF.